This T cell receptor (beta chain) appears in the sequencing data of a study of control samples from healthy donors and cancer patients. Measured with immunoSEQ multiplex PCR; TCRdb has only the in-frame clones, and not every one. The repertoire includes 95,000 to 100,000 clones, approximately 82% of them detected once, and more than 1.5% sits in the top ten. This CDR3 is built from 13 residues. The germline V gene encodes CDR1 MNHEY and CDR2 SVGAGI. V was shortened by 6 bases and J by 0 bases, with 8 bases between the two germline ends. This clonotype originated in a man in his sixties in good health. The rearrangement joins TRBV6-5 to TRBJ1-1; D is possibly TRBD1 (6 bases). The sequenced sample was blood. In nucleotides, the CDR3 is TGTGCCAGCAGGTACAGGGTGAACACTGAAGCTTTCTTT. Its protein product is CASRYRVNTEAFF.